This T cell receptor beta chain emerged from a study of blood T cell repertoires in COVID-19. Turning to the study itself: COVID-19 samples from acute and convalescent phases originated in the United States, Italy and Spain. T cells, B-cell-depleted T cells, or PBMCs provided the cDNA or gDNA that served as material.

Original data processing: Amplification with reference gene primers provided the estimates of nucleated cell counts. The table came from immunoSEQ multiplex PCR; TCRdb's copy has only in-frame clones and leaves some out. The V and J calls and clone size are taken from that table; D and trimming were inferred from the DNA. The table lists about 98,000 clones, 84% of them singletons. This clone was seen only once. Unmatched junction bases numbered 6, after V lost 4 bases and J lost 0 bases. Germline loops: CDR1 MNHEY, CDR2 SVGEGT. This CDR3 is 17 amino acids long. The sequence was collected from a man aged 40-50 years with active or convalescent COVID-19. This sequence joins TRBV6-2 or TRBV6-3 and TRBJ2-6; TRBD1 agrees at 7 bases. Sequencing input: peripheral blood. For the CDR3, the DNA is TGTGCCAGCAGTTCTCAGGGGGTCTACTCTGGGGCCAACGTCCTGACTTTC. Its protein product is CASSSQGVYSGANVLTF.